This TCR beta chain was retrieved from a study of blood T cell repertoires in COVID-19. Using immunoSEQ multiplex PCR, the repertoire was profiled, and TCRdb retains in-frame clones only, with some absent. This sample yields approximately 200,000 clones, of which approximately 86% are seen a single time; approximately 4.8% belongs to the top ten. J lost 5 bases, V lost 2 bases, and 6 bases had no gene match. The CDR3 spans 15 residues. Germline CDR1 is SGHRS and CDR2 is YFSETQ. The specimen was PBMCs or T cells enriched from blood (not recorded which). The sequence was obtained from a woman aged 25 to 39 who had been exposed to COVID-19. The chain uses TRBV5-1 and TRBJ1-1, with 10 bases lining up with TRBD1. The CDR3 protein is CASSLRQGARTEAFF. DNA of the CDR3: TGCGCCAGCAGCTTAAGACAGGGGGCACGGACTGAAGCTTTCTTT.